A single sample gave rise to the 5 T cell receptor beta chains below, sequenced in a study of T cell changes during pregnancy in multiple sclerosis. Method: immunoSEQ multiplex PCR; TCRdb's copy keeps in-frame clones and lacks some. This repertoire shows just under 65,000 clones, 90% to 95% found once; its top ten account for roughly 1.4%. The sequenced sample was peripheral blood, obtained after pregnancy. Every receptor here comes from a female donor in good health, enrolled as a control in a pregnancy study.

This clone was seen only once. The chain recombines TRBV7-2 with TRBJ1-3; the D is unclear. V shed 0 bases and J shed 0 bases, with 12 bases lying between them. The CDR3 is 17 residues long. CDR1 and CDR2 from the germline V gene are SGHTA and FQGNSA. The DNA for the CDR3 is TGTGCCAGCAGCTTAGCGCGAGGCCATCACTCTGGAAACACCATATATTTT. Translated: CASSLARGHHSGNTIYF.

The V and J genes are TRBV30 and TRBJ1-4; 7 bases map to TRBD1. Germline-derived CDR1 and CDR2 are GTSNPN and SVGIG (reference sequence). The CDR3 spans 15 residues. Trimming cost V 2 bases and J 7 bases; bases outside gene matches: 10. CDR3 bases: TGTGCCTGGAGTTTTAAGGGACAGAGCTTTGAAAAACTGTTTTTT. It specifies CAWSFKGQSFEKLFF.

The chain joins TRBV5-1 to TRBJ2-7; 10 bases map to TRBD2. Germline CDR1 SGHRS, CDR2 YFSETQ. The CDR3 is 15 amino acids. Germline trimming cut 0 bases from V and 2 bases from J; bases unmatched to any gene: 2. CDR3 DNA: TGCGCCAGCAGCTTGGGTAGCGGGGGGCCCTACGAGCAGTACTTC. Protein sequence: CASSLGSGGPYEQYF.

The chain joins TRBV6-1 to TRBJ2-2; no firm D call. From germline, CDR1 is MNHNS and CDR2 SASEGT. The CDR3 is 12 amino acids. V was cut by 5 bases and J by 3 bases, with 4 bases left in between. The CDR3 loop is CASSTYTGELFF. The CDR3, as DNA: TGTGCCAGCAGTACTTACACCGGGGAGCTGTTTTTT.

The V and J genes are TRBV7-9 and TRBJ2-7; 8 nucleotides line up with TRBD1. After removal of 1 base from V and 7 bases from J, the junction contained 6 bases not matched to a gene. The CDR3 spans 14 residues. Per the germline V gene, CDR1 is SEHNR and CDR2 is FQNEAQ (reference sequence). The CDR3 DNA reads TGTGCCAGCAGCTTAGTTCAGGGGGCACGGGAGCAGTACTTC. This translates into CASSLVQGAREQYF.